This T cell receptor (beta chain) was obtained from a study of T cell clonality in common variable immunodeficiency. Study results and limitations: Repertoire-complication correlations in CVID were limited by patient heterogeneity. Common variable immunodeficiency TCR beta sequences reportedly had fewer deletions and N-nucleotide insertions. CVID subjects showed higher TCRbeta clonality than healthy controls.

Both groups were predominantly of Caucasian heritage. CVID subjects were neither ill nor on immunomodulatory or immunosuppressive medication at sampling. Assay: immunoSEQ multiplex PCR; the TCRdb copy retains only in-frame clones and omits some. Listed here are roughly 30,000 clones without any singletons, the top ten holding 3.2%. This clone was picked up a small number of times. What it binds is not known. Coverage ceases 3 residues before the CDR3 finishes, and the germline J gene fills in the end. The CDR3 sequence is 15 residues long. Trimming removed 0 bases from V and 2 bases from J; junction bases left unmatched: 1. CDR1 and CDR2 (germline): SGHRS, YFSETQ.

The rearrangement links TRBV5-1 to TRBJ1-3; 8 bases are shared with TRBD1. The sequence was obtained from a human donor with common variable immunodeficiency. The source material was peripheral blood mononuclear cells. Partial CDR3 DNA: TGCGCCAGCAGCTTGGAGGACAGGGCTGGAAACACC. The encoded protein is CASSLEDRAGNT. The whole CDR3 protein is CASSLEDRAGNTIYF. Drawing the rest from reference TRBV5-1 and TRBJ1-3, the complete variable domain is KAGVTQTPRYLIKTRGQQVTLSCSPISGHRSVSWYQQTPGQGLQFLFEYFSETQRNKGNFPGRFSGRQFSNSRSEMNVSTLELGDSALYLCASSLEDRAGNTIYFGEGSWLTVV.